This is a list of T cell receptor beta chains from one sample in a study of T cells after posttransplantation cyclophosphamide. Assay used: immunoSEQ multiplex PCR; TCRdb lists only in-frame clones, some missing. The data show just over 4,000 clones, with nearly 85% seen just once and approximately 7% held by the top ten. The sample in question was CD4+ T cells sorted from blood, obtained 242 days after a stem cell transplant with posttransplant cyclophosphamide. The receptor source for this set is a male patient aged 30 to 40 who received an allogeneic stem cell transplant from a related donor, was CMV-positive, and had no GVHD. Some T cells could come from the graft donor. Both conserved end residues are trimmed from each CDR3. D genes are given only for firm matches.

D gene	V gene	J gene	CDR3 protein
TRBD1	TRBV18	TRBJ1-6	ASSPGWTGNSPLH
TRBD2	TRBV6-5	TRBJ2-5	ASSLAGGRETQY
TRBD1	TRBV11-2	TRBJ2-7	ASSTTGVPYEQY
TRBD1	TRBV6-5	TRBJ2-7	ASSYSKTGNEQY
NA	TRBV19	TRBJ2-2	ASSIDPARRTGELF
NA	TRBV6-5	TRBJ2-7	ASSPVRGSSYEQY
NA	TRBV7-2	TRBJ1-2	ASSFPGPSYGYT
TRBD2	TRBV10-1	TRBJ2-1	ASSESPTSGGLSSTNEQF
NA	TRBV10-3	TRBJ2-1	ATKGVNNEQF
TRBD2	TRBV5-6	TRBJ2-3	ASSPGAGGTDTQY
TRBD2	TRBV5-1	TRBJ2-1	ASSLSSGRLNNEQF
NA	TRBV2	TRBJ2-7	ASSAVGQWD
NA	TRBV4-3	TRBJ2-4	ASSQDSIGENIQY
NA	TRBV7-3	TRBJ2-3	ASSFGRKDTQY
NA	TRBV7-6	TRBJ1-1	ASSYTGHEAF
NA	TRBV18	TRBJ1-2	ASSPRLEGDYGYT
NA	TRBV7-3	TRBJ2-1	ASSHSYNEQF
NA	TRBV7-2	TRBJ1-2	ASSPTGFTYGYT
TRBD1	TRBV6-1	TRBJ2-7	ASRPTGEVGEQY
NA	TRBV9	TRBJ1-3	ASSVDGGSGNTIY
TRBD2	TRBV27	TRBJ2-3	ASSPGLAGGLPRDTQY
NA	TRBV28	TRBJ1-1	ASSIAPSAEAF
TRBD2	TRBV5-5	TRBJ2-2	ASSLGLLTGELF
NA	TRBV5-5	TRBJ2-7	ASSLLGARSYEQY
TRBD2	TRBV2	TRBJ2-5	ASRGTSGGARGETQY
TRBD1	TRBV16	TRBJ2-7	ASSQMSGTGGNYEQY
NA	TRBV11-1	TRBJ1-1	ASSARYTNTEAF
TRBD2	TRBV2	TRBJ2-7	ASGRLASGLGEQY
TRBD1	TRBV19	TRBJ2-7	ASSIDPRQGSYEQY
NA	TRBV1	TRBJ2-3	TSSRGTDRGGTDTQY
NA	TRBV30	TRBJ1-1	AWILMNTEAF
NA	TRBV19	TRBJ1-5	ASSLAQGTQPQH
TRBD1	TRBV11-2	TRBJ1-4	ASSWTTGGGEKLF
TRBD2	TRBV7-3	TRBJ2-1	ASSFPTSGYNEQF
NA	TRBV2	TRBJ2-7	ASSGLPYEQY
NA	TRBV2	TRBJ1-6	ASSPGSSYNSPLH
TRBD2	TRBV18	TRBJ2-7	ASSPSLAGVGEQY
TRBD1	TRBV6-1	TRBJ2-5	AINRGSGETQY
NA	TRBV18	TRBJ2-1	ASSPRRDQYSKYNEQF
NA	TRBV6-5	TRBJ1-6	ASSYDTSSPLH
NA	TRBV7-2	TRBJ2-7	ASSSYRAPYEQY
TRBD2	TRBV28	TRBJ2-7	ASSSPGTSGTYEQY
NA	TRBV30	TRBJ1-2	AWSGTNSNYGYT
NA	TRBV6-6	TRBJ1-6	ASSYSEGSLYSPLH
NA	TRBV6-1	TRBJ2-2	ASSVGGSGTGELF
NA	TRBV5-8	TRBJ1-5	ASSFGIDQPQH
TRBD1	TRBV5-1	TRBJ1-1	ASSLAQGGIDTEAF
NA	TRBV5-1	TRBJ2-3	ASSLDKTGPDTQY